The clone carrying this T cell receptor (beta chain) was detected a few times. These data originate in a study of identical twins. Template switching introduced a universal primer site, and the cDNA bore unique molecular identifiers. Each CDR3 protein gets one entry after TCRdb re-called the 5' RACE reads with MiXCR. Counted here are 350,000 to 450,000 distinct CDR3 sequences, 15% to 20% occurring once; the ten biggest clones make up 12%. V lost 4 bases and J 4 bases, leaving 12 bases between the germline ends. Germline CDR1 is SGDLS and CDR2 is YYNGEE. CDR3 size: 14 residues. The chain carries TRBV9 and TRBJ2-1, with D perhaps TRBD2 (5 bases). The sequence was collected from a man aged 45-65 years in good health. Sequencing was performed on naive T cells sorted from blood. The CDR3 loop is CASSLSDWYNEQFF. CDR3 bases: TGTGCCAGCAGCCTATCGGACTGGTACAATGAGCAGTTCTTC.